This T cell receptor (beta chain) is from a study of post-analysis software for immune sequencing data. For the study at large: Relapsing-remitting, secondary progressive and progressive-relapsing multiple sclerosis were all included among the disease courses. Study-wide results and limits: Five or six TRBV segments were more frequent in patients than controls; TRBV5-6, TRBV5-1 and TRBV20-1 belonged to this group. Co-batched samples clustered tightly together by F measure.

This clonotype showed up just a few times. Its antigen remains unknown. J gave up 5 bases and V 4 bases, and 7 bases lay outside the gene matches. Germline V gene lookup returns CDR1 SGHRS and CDR2 YFSETQ. This CDR3 is built from 14 residues. Researchers reported that TCR beta cDNA libraries carried unique molecular identifiers. There were about 1 to 10 million T cells, and around 500,000 cDNA molecules came from them. TCRdb analysed the PCR reads with MiXCR anew, one entry per CDR3 protein. Among roughly 400,000 distinct CDR3 sequences, over 30% were seen once, and the ten largest hold about 7.6%. The chain carries TRBV5-1 and TRBJ1-1; the match to TRBD1 covers 8 bases. The clonotype was recovered from a girl aged 2 to 10 with multiple sclerosis. Sequencing used blood. This chain's CDR3 is CASSMGQVETEAFF. The CDR3 DNA is TGCGCCAGCAGCATGGGACAGGTGGAGACTGAAGCTTTCTTT.